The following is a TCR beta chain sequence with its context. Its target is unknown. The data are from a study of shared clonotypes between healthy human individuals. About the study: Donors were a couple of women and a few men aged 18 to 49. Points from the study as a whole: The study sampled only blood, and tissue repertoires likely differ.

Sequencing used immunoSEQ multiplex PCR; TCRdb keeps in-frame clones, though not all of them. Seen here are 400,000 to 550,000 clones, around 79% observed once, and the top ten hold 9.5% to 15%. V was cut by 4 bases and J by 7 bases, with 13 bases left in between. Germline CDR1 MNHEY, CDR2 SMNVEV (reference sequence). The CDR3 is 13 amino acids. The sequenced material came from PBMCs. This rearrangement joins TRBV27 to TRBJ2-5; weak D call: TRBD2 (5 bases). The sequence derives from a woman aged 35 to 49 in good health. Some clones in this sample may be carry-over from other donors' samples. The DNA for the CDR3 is TGTGCCAGCAGTTCACACCCCCGGGGGACCCAGTACTTC. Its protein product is CASSSHPRGTQYF.